The 5 T cell receptor beta chains listed next were all sequenced from one sample in a study of OX40 agonist ivuxolimab in advanced cancers. TCRdb's copy holds only in-frame clones and misses some; the assay was immunoSEQ multiplex PCR. Of 43,000 or so clones in the sample, 85% to 90% were seen once. The sequenced sample was CD4+ or CD8+ T cells sorted from blood, obtained in a trial of the OX40 agonist ivuxolimab. These TCRs come from an adult with an advanced solid tumor such as melanoma, head and neck, liver or kidney cancer.

This clone was found a few times. The chain employs TRBV7-2 and TRBJ2-1; 8 bases fit TRBD2. The trim removed 4 bases at V and 1 base at J, leaving 3 bases unmatched. The CDR3 length is 15 residues. CDR1 SGHTA and CDR2 FQGNSA come from the germline V gene. The CDR3 loop is CASSSTSGSYNEQFF. The CDR3 coding sequence is TGTGCCAGCAGCTCCACTAGCGGTTCCTACAATGAGCAGTTCTTC.

This chain links TRBV28 with TRBJ2-3; D is tentatively TRBD1 or TRBD2 (6 bases each). The germline V gene encodes CDR1 MDHEN and CDR2 SYDVKM. V lost 4 bases and J 0 bases, leaving 17 bases between the germline ends. CDR3 length: 17 amino acids. The CDR3 coding sequence is TGTGCCAGCAGTTCTATGATGAGGGGGACTAGCACAGATACGCAGTATTTT. Translated, it gives CASSSMMRGTSTDTQYF. Full variable domain (rest looked up from reference TRBV28 and TRBJ2-3): DVKVTQSSRYLVKRTGEKVFLECVQDMDHENMFWYRQDPGLGLRLIYFSYDVKMKEKGDIPEGYSVSREKKERFSLILESASTNQTSMYLCASSSMMRGTSTDTQYFGPGTRLTVL.

This sequence joins TRBV7-2 and TRBJ2-1; 7 bases match TRBD1. With 2 bases clipped from V and 6 bases from J, the junction kept 4 bases outside the gene matches. The CDR3 sequence is 14 residues long. In germline, CDR1 is SGHTA, CDR2 FQGNSA. The CDR3 sequence is CASSLLAGGNEQFF. CDR3 DNA: TGTGCCAGCAGCTTATTGGCAGGGGGCAATGAGCAGTTCTTC.

This chain links TRBV30 with TRBJ2-7, with D tentatively TRBD1 (6 bases). The CDR3 runs 15 residues. Germline V CDR1 and CDR2: GTSNPN, SVGIG (reference sequence). V was clipped by 4 bases and J by 0 bases, with 16 bases between them. The CDR3 bases are TGTGCCTGGAAAAGGGGTAGGGGGAGCTCCTACGAGCAGTACTTC. This translates into CAWKRGRGSSYEQYF.

The gene calls are TRBV11-2 and TRBJ2-7; D is unresolved. V was clipped by 4 bases and J by 0 bases, with 1 base between them. The CDR3 extends over 11 amino acids. The germline V gene encodes CDR1 SGHAT and CDR2 FQNNGV. The CDR3 DNA sequence: TGTGCCAGCAGCTCCTCCTACGAGCAGTACTTC. It encodes CASSSSYEQYF.